The present entry profiles one TCR beta chain with its context. Its specificity is unknown. This record comes from a study of T cell responses to AZD1222 COVID-19 vaccine. The study, taken as a whole, reports: Donors were chiefly white British, with a greater number of females, and clonal diversity was perhaps underestimated. Spike as a whole was targeted by vaccine-associated CD4 TCRs, dominant at 160-218 and 743-854.

Profiled with immunoSEQ multiplex PCR; TCRdb holds only in-frame clones, not every one. The table shows 200,000 or so clones, with over 80% occurring only once. Trimming cost V 6 bases and J 2 bases, with 17 bases left between them. The CDR3 consists of 15 residues. Germline CDR1 LNHDA, CDR2 SQIVND (reference sequence). This material consisted of peripheral blood, taken on day 0 of MenACWY control vaccination. The J gene is TRBJ2-7, the V gene TRBV19, with a weak D call TRBD1 (6 bases). The clonotype originates from an adult in good health. CDR3 region: CASSPTTGFAYEQYF. CDR3 coding DNA: TGTGCCAGTAGCCCTACGACAGGTTTCGCCTACGAGCAGTACTTC.